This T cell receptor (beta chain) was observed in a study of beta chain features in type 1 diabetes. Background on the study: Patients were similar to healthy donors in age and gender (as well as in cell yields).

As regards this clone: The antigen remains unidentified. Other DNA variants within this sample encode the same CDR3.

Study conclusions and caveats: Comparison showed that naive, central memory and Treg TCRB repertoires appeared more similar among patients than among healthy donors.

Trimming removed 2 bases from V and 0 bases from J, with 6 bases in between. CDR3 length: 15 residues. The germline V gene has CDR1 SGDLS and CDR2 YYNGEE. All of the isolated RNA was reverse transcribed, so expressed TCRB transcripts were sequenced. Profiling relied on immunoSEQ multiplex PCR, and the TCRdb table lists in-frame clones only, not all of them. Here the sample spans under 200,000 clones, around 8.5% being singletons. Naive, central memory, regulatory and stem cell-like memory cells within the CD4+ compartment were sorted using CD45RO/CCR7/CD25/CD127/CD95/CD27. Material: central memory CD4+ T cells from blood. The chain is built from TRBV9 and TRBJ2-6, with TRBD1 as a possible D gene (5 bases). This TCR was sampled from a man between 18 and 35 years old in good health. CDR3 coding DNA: TGTGCCAGCAGCGTGCAGGGCTCTGGGGCCAACGTCCTGACTTTC. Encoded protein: CASSVQGSGANVLTF.